This entry lists 32 T cell receptor beta chains sequenced from one sample in a study of blood T cell repertoires in COVID-19. Measured with immunoSEQ multiplex PCR; TCRdb has only the in-frame clones, and not every one. The sample yields almost 200,000 clones, roughly nine tenths seen once. Sample: peripheral blood. The receptors shown here come from a woman aged 70-85 years with acute or convalescent COVID-19.

The DNA of the CDR3 is TGTGCCAGCAGCTCCCCCTTAGACAGGGGCCAGACTGAAGCTTTCTTT. This codes for CASSSPLDRGQTEAFF. V is TRBV7-2 and J is TRBJ1-1; 8 nucleotides align to TRBD1. The V gene end was trimmed by 4 bases and the J gene end by 5 bases; junction bases not matched to a gene: 12. The CDR3 totals 16 residues. CDR1 and CDR2 from the germline V gene are SGHTA and FQGNSA.

The V gene is TRBV4-2, the J gene TRBJ1-3; D uncertain. The germline V gene encodes CDR1 LGHNA and CDR2 YNFKEQ. The CDR3 length is 13 residues. V was clipped by 4 bases and J by 8 bases, with 12 bases between them. For the CDR3, the DNA is TGTGCCAGCAGCCTGGAGGGTGGGGACACCATATATTTT. Amino acids: CASSLEGGDTIYF.

The V gene is TRBV19, the J gene TRBJ1-1; 8 nucleotides agree with TRBD1. The CDR3 covers 13 residues. Germline V lookup: CDR1 LNHDA, CDR2 SQIVND (reference sequence). V was pared by 7 bases and J by 4 bases, with 5 bases of the junction left unmatched. For the CDR3, the DNA is TGTGCCAGTACCGACAGGGGAATCACTGAAGCTTTCTTT. Translated, it gives CASTDRGITEAFF.

The V call is TRBV5-1, the J call TRBJ1-5; 7 bases line up with TRBD1. Germline CDR1 and CDR2: SGHRS and YFSETQ. CDR3 length: 15 amino acids. After removal of 4 bases from V and 1 base from J, the junction contained 5 bases not matched to a gene. The CDR3: CASSPGTVSNQPQHF. CDR3 bases: TGCGCCAGCAGCCCGGGGACAGTAAGCAATCAGCCCCAGCATTTT.

The chain combines TRBV2 with TRBJ2-1, with a possible D match to TRBD2 (7 bases). Trimming left V 6 bases short and J 10 bases short, with 13 bases between. Germline values: CDR1 SNHLY, CDR2 FYNNEI. This CDR3 region has 12 residues. CDR3 sequence (DNA): TGTGCCAGCAGCATGCGGGGGCGCGAGCAGTTCTTC. The encoded protein is CASSMRGREQFF. The variable domain in full, with the rest retrieved from reference TRBV2 and TRBJ2-1, is EPEVTQTPSHQVTQMGQEVILRCVPISNHLYFYWYRQILGQKVEFLVSFYNNEISEKSEIFDDQFSVERPDGSNFTLKIRSTKLEDSAMYFCASSMRGREQFFGPGTRLTVL.

The CDR3 protein is CASSRGQGTDTQYF. The CDR3 DNA reads as TGCGCCAGCAGCCGAGGACAGGGAACAGATACGCAGTATTTT. The gene calls are TRBV5-1 and TRBJ2-3; 8 bases map to TRBD1. Germline V gives CDR1 SGHRS, CDR2 YFSETQ. There are 14 residues in the CDR3. With 4 bases clipped from V and 3 bases from J, the junction kept 4 bases outside the gene matches.

The chain is built from TRBV4-1 and TRBJ2-1; TRBD2 agrees at 7 bases. The V gene end was trimmed by 4 bases and the J gene end by 6 bases; junction bases not matched to a gene: 12. The germline gives CDR1 MGHRA, CDR2 YSYEKL. There are 16 residues in the CDR3. Here the CDR3 DNA reads TGCGCCAGCAGCCCTGTTCGTGCGGGAGTAGGCAATGAGCAGTTCTTC. Amino acids: CASSPVRAGVGNEQFF.

This clone has more than one count but fewer than ten. The chain has TRBV5-1 and TRBJ1-3; D unresolved. Deletions cut 0 bases from V and 4 bases from J, with 8 bases between. The CDR3 is 14 amino acids. The V gene's germline CDR1 is SGHRS and CDR2 YFSETQ. This chain's CDR3 is CASSLGGPGNTIYF. As DNA, the CDR3 is TGCGCCAGCAGCTTGGGAGGGCCCGGAAACACCATATATTTT.

The chain carries TRBV6-4 and TRBJ2-6, with D possibly being TRBD2 (5 bases). Germline lookup yields CDR1 MRHNA and CDR2 SNTAGT. This CDR3 is 21 amino acids long. Trimming shortened V by 0 bases and J by 0 bases, and 21 bases separated the two germline ends. The CDR3 bases are TGTGCCAGCAGTGACTCGAGAGGTTGCGGGTGTGAGTTCTCTGGGGCCAACGTCCTGACTTTC. Amino acids: CASSDSRGCGCEFSGANVLTF.

This clone was seen more than once but under ten times. V gene TRBV6-1 combines with J gene TRBJ1-2; 12 bases fit TRBD1. This CDR3 spans 16 amino acids. In germline, CDR1 is MNHNS, CDR2 SASEGT. The V segment lost 0 bases and the J segment 12 bases; nucleotides outside the gene matches: 11. The CDR3 DNA sequence: TGTGCCAGCAGTGAAGCGCTTGGGACAGGGGGCGTAAAGGACACCTTC. Its protein product is CASSEALGTGGVKDTF.

The chain has TRBV19 and TRBJ2-3, with TRBD2 matching 7 bases. The CDR3 is made up of 20 amino acids. Germline V gene sequence: CDR1 LNHDA, CDR2 SQIVND (reference sequence). V shed 4 bases, J shed 4 bases, and the junction held 23 bases outside the gene matches. The CDR3 coding sequence is TGTGCCAGTAGTACGCCCTTATTTGCGGGGGAAGGTCGTTATTCAGATACGCAGTATTTT. Translated, it gives CASSTPLFAGEGRYSDTQYF.

The J gene is TRBJ2-7, the V gene TRBV11-2; 8 bases map to TRBD1. Per the germline V gene, CDR1 is SGHAT and CDR2 is FQNNGV. There are 15 residues in the CDR3. V shed 5 bases and J 2 bases; nucleotides not matched to a gene: 8. The CDR3 DNA sequence: TGTGCCAGCAGCGACGACAGGGGCAGCGCCTACGAGCAGTACTTC. Translating gives CASSDDRGSAYEQYF.

This chain links TRBV2 with TRBJ2-3; perhaps TRBD2 as D (5 bases). The ends were cut back, 8 bases at V and 5 bases at J, with 20 bases in the middle. The CDR3 loop spans 15 amino acids. Germline assignment: CDR1 SNHLY and CDR2 FYNNEI. The CDR3 sequence: CASLGGSEMRDTQYF. The CDR3 coding sequence is TGTGCCAGCCTTGGCGGTAGCGAGATGAGAGATACGCAGTATTTT.

This chain links TRBV11-2 with TRBJ2-7; D call uncertain. This CDR3 spans 14 amino acids. V gave up 1 base and J gave up 0 bases, with 7 bases separating them. The germline V gene has CDR1 SGHAT and CDR2 FQNNGV. DNA for the CDR3: TGTGCCAGCAGCTTAGCCGACACCTCCTACGAGCAGTACTTC. Protein product: CASSLADTSYEQYF.

The chain recombines TRBV29-1 with TRBJ2-1; TRBD1 matches at 9 bases. This CDR3 comprises 16 residues. Germline lookup yields CDR1 SQVTM and CDR2 ANQGSEA. Trimming at V came to 4 bases and at J to 4 bases, leaving 11 bases not matched to a gene. The CDR3 DNA reads TGCAGCGTTGCCACACAGGGGGCTCTGATATACAATGAGCAGTTCTTC. This gives the protein CSVATQGALIYNEQFF.

In its sample, this clone was seen a few times. The chain has TRBV5-4 and TRBJ2-1, with TRBD2 matching over 8 bases. This CDR3 is 17 amino acids long. V shed 1 base and J 4 bases; nucleotides not matched to a gene: 10. Looked up from germline, CDR1 is SGHNT and CDR2 is YYREEE (reference sequence). Here the CDR3 reads CASSLSQSGRSYNEQFF. The CDR3 bases are TGTGCCAGCAGCTTGAGTCAAAGCGGGAGATCGTACAATGAGCAGTTCTTC. Filled out from reference TRBV5-4 and TRBJ2-1, the complete variable domain reads ETGVTQSPTHLIKTRGQQVTLRCSSQSGHNTVSWYQQALGQGPQFIFQYYREEENGRGNFPPRFSGLQFPNYSSELNVNALELDDSALYLCASSLSQSGRSYNEQFFGPGTRLTVL.

This chain links TRBV5-8 with TRBJ1-2, with a weak D call TRBD1 (5 bases). Per the germline V gene, CDR1 is SGHTS and CDR2 is YDEGEE. The CDR3 is made up of 13 amino acids. Trimming took off 3 bases at V and 4 bases at J, with 10 bases between the two ends. The CDR3 protein is CASSSTGFYGYTF. The CDR3 DNA reads as TGTGCCAGCAGCTCTACAGGCTTCTATGGCTACACCTTC. The full variable domain, in which reference TRBV5-8 and TRBJ1-2 provide the parts outside the CDR3, is EAGVTQSPTHLIKTRGQQATLRCSPISGHTSVYWYQQALGLGLQFLLWYDEGEERNRGNFPPRFSGRQFPNYSSELNVNALELEDSALYLCASSSTGFYGYTFGSGTRLTVV.

This clone was recorded a few times. The V call is TRBV7-2, the J call TRBJ1-2; 7 nucleotides align to TRBD1. V shed 4 bases, J shed 9 bases, and the junction held 8 bases outside the gene matches. Per germline, CDR1 SGHTA and CDR2 FQGNSA. The CDR3 covers 13 residues. The CDR3 nucleotides read TGTGCCAGCAGCTCAAACCGACAGGGCAGCTACACCTTC. Its translation is CASSSNRQGSYTF.

The chain links TRBV28 to TRBJ2-3; D is possibly TRBD2 (6 bases). The germline V gene has CDR1 MDHEN and CDR2 SYDVKM. The germline V and J ends were trimmed by 7 bases and 8 bases, with 19 bases remaining between them. The CDR3 covers 14 residues. In DNA form, the CDR3 reads TGTGCCAGCACCGGGACTCCTCCGGTGGGTACGCAGTATTTT. Protein sequence: CASTGTPPVGTQYF.

The rearrangement links TRBV3-1 (or the pseudogene TRBV3-2) to TRBJ1-4, with a possible D match to TRBD1 (5 bases). CDR1 LGHDT and CDR2 YNNKEL come from the germline V gene (reference sequence). CDR3 size: 14 residues. Trimming left V 4 bases short and J 4 bases short, with 10 bases between. CDR3 bases: TGTGCCAGCAGCCTTCGACAGAATAATGAAAAACTGTTTTTT. Translation gives CASSLRQNNEKLFF.

This chain connects TRBV6-2 or TRBV6-3 to TRBJ2-5; a possible D gene is TRBD2 (6 bases). Per germline, CDR1 MNHEY and CDR2 SVGEGT. Trimming cost V 0 bases and J 6 bases, with 11 bases left between them. The CDR3 loop spans 14 amino acids. The CDR3, as DNA: TGTGCCAGCAGTTACTCGGGGGGTTGGAAGACCCAGTACTTC. Amino acids: CASSYSGGWKTQYF.

The sample holds one count of this clone. This sequence joins TRBV28 and TRBJ2-7; 8 nucleotides align to TRBD1. Trimming at V came to 2 bases and at J to 4 bases, leaving 4 bases not matched to a gene. CDR1 is MDHEN, CDR2 SYDVKM, per germline. This CDR3 has 14 amino acids. For the CDR3, the DNA is TGTGCCAGCAGTTTAGGGGACAGGACGTACGAGCAGTACTTC. Protein: CASSLGDRTYEQYF.

The chain combines TRBV5-6 with TRBJ2-7, with 10 positions matching TRBD2. CDR3 length equals 15 residues. V shed 0 bases and J 3 bases; nucleotides not matched to a gene: 3. Per the germline V gene, CDR1 is SGHDT and CDR2 is YYEEEE. CDR3 in DNA: TGTGCCAGCAGCTTGGGGCTAGCGGGGGTCTACGAGCAGTACTTC. Encoded protein: CASSLGLAGVYEQYF.

The chain employs TRBV7-9 and TRBJ1-1; 9 nucleotides align to TRBD1. Germline-derived CDR1 and CDR2 are SEHNR and FQNEAQ (reference sequence). V lost 5 bases, J lost 1 base, and 2 bases stayed unmatched. The CDR3 has 14 amino acids. DNA of the CDR3: TGTGCCAGCAGCCCGGGACAGGGGAACACTGAAGCTTTCTTT. Protein sequence: CASSPGQGNTEAFF.

The chain links TRBV9 to TRBJ2-2; maybe TRBD2 (6 bases). Germline lookup yields CDR1 SGDLS and CDR2 YYNGEE. V lost 5 bases and J 4 bases, leaving 12 bases between the germline ends. This CDR3 is built from 14 residues. The CDR3 nucleotides are TGTGCCAGCAGGGGGCTAGCGAGCACCGGGGAGCTGTTTTTT. This encodes CASRGLASTGELFF.

This clone was detected once. V and J are TRBV5-1 and TRBJ2-3, with 9 bases identical to TRBD1. This CDR3 region has 16 residues. J was trimmed by 1 base and V by 4 bases; bases with no gene match: 7. Germline values: CDR1 SGHRS, CDR2 YFSETQ. The CDR3 DNA reads TGCGCCAGCAGCCCTAACAGGGGGCAACGCACAGATACGCAGTATTTT. Amino acids: CASSPNRGQRTDTQYF.

The gene calls are TRBV6-2 or TRBV6-3 and TRBJ1-3; 7 bases agree with TRBD1. The CDR3 runs to 16 residues. Germline V gives CDR1 MNHEY, CDR2 SVGEGT. Trimming removed 2 bases from V and 1 base from J; junction bases left unmatched: 5. The CDR3: CASSYAQGTSGNTIYF. DNA for the CDR3: TGTGCCAGCAGTTACGCACAGGGGACGTCTGGAAACACCATATATTTT.

The chain combines TRBV5-5 with TRBJ2-5, with D tentatively TRBD1 (6 bases). CDR3 size: 14 residues. Trimming cost V 3 bases and J 5 bases, with 14 bases left between them. Germline values: CDR1 SGHKS, CDR2 YYEKEE (reference sequence). This chain's CDR3 is CASSYLNREETQYF. CDR3 coding DNA: TGTGCCAGCAGCTATCTTAACAGGGAGGAGACCCAGTACTTC. The whole variable domain, filled in from reference TRBV5-5 and TRBJ2-5, reads DAGVTQSPTHLIKTRGQQVTLRCSPISGHKSVSWYQQVLGQGPQFIFQYYEKEERGRGNFPDRFSARQFPNYSSELNVNALLLGDSALYLCASSYLNREETQYFGPGTRLLVL.

V usage is TRBV2 and J usage is TRBJ1-5, with TRBD1 matching over 8 bases. V was pared by 9 bases and J by 7 bases, with 17 bases of the junction left unmatched. The CDR3 runs to 16 residues. Germline V CDR1 and CDR2: SNHLY, FYNNEI. Here the CDR3 DNA reads TGTGCCAGTACCCTCGACCCAGGGGGCAGAGGCCAGCCCCAGCATTTT. This encodes CASTLDPGGRGQPQHF.

J is TRBJ1-6 and V is TRBV5-4; TRBD1 aligns across 7 bases. This CDR3 contains 15 residues. V was clipped by 2 bases and J by 7 bases; unmatched bases: 6. Germline V CDR1 and CDR2: SGHNT, YYREEE (reference sequence). CDR3 sequence reads: CASSFPTGMNSPLHF. CDR3 bases: TGTGCCAGCAGCTTTCCGACAGGGATGAATTCACCCCTCCACTTT.

The rearrangement links TRBV6-2 or TRBV6-3 to TRBJ1-5, with a tentative D call TRBD1 (5 bases). The V end lost 5 bases, the J end lost 6 bases, and 17 bases lay between the germline ends. CDR3 size: 15 residues. The germline V gene has CDR1 MNHEY and CDR2 SVGEGT. The CDR3 spells CASSKRGAGSQPQHF. The CDR3 nucleotides are TGTGCCAGCAGTAAAAGGGGCGCGGGATCTCAGCCCCAGCATTTT.

The V call is TRBV29-1, the J call TRBJ1-5, with TRBD1 as a possible D gene (5 bases). Trimming cost V 4 bases and J 3 bases, with 10 bases left between them. CDR1 and CDR2 from the germline V gene are SQVTM and ANQGSEA. The CDR3 length is 13 residues. The CDR3 coding sequence is TGCAGCGTTGCGGGGGGAGCCAATCAGCCCCAGCATTTT. Protein sequence: CSVAGGANQPQHF.